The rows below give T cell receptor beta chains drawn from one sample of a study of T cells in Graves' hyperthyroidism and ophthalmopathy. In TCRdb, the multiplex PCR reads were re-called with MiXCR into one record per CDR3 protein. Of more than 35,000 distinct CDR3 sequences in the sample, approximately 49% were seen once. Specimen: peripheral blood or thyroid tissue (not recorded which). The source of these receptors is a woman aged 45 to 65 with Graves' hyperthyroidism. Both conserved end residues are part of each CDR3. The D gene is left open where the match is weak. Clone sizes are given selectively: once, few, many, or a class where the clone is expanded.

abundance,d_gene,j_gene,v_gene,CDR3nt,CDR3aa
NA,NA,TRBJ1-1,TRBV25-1,TGTGCCAGCAGTGCTAGAAGGGAGGGGGACACTGAAGCTTTCTTT,CASSARREGDTEAFF
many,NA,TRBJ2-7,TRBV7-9,TGTGCCAGCAGCCCTCTTGAGGCGATCGGCTACGAGCAGTACTTC,CASSPLEAIGYEQYF
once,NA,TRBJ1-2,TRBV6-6,TGTGCCAGCAGTTACTCGCGGAGTTATGGCTACACCTTC,CASSYSRSYGYTF
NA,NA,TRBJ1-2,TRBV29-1,TGCAGCGATTGGGCCGGCGGCTATGGCTACACCTTC,CSDWAGGYGYTF
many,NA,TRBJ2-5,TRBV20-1,TGCAGTGCTAGAGATTGGGGGGAAGAGACCCAGTACTTC,CSARDWGEETQYF
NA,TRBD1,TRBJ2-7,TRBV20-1,TGCAGTGCTCTTCGCGGGGACAGGGTTAACGAGCAGTACTTC,CSALRGDRVNEQYF
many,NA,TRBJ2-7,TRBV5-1,TGCGCCAGCAGCTTGGGAGCAGGGCCCTACGAGCAGTACTTC,CASSLGAGPYEQYF
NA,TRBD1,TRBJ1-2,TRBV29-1,TGCAGCGTTGGGGGGACAGGGCGATACTATGGCTACACCTTC,CSVGGTGRYYGYTF
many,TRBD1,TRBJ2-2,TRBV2,TGTGCCAGCAGTCCCCGGACAGGGATCGACACCGGGGAGCTGTTTTTT,CASSPRTGIDTGELFF
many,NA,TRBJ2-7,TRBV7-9,TGTGCCAGCAGCACGCCCGGGACAAGTATACTCGAGCAGTACTTC,CASSTPGTSILEQYF
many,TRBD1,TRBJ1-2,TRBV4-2,TGTGCCAGCAGCCCGGACAGGGTGGGCTATGGCTACACCTTC,CASSPDRVGYGYTF
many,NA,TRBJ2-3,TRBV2,TGTGCCAGCACCGCAAAGCTTGGGGTACTGGATACGCAGTATTTT,CASTAKLGVLDTQYF
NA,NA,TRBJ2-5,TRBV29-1,TGCAGCGTTGATCGGTACAGCTCAGGGTTTGTGGAGACCCAGTACTTC,CSVDRYSSGFVETQYF
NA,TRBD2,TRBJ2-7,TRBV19,TGTGCCAGTAGTAGGTCCCGGGGACTAGCGGGAGTCGGCTTC,CASSRSRGLAGVGF
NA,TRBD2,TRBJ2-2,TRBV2,TGTGCCAGCAGTGTTCGGACTAGCGGGAGAACCGGGGAGCTGTTTTTT,CASSVRTSGRTGELFF
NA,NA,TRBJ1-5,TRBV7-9,TGTGCCAGCAGCAAGCGGGGGGGGGATCAGCCCCAGCATTTT,CASSKRGGDQPQHF